One and the same sample provided the 8 T cell receptor beta chains below, sequenced in a study of early T cells in non-severe SARS-CoV-2 infection. TCRdb redid the calling of the 5' RACE reads with MiXCR, one entry per CDR3 protein. The sample lists about 110,000 distinct CDR3 sequences, around 10% seen once, with around 3% in the top ten. Source material: whole blood. These TCRs come from an adult who was a healthcare worker with PCR-confirmed SARS-CoV-2 infection or an uninfected control (not recorded which).

The chain uses TRBV6-5 and TRBJ1-1; D is undetermined. The CDR3 extends over 15 amino acids. Trimming took off 6 bases at V and 1 base at J, with 15 bases between the two ends. The germline V gene has CDR1 MNHEY and CDR2 SVGAGI. The chain's CDR3 is CASSSRPMGNTEAFF. CDR3 DNA sequence: TGTGCCAGCAGCTCACGTCCGATGGGGAACACTGAAGCTTTCTTT.

There are a few counts of this clonotype. The genes are TRBV29-1 and TRBJ2-1; the D gene is possibly TRBD1 (7 bases). The ends were cut back, 7 bases at V and 6 bases at J, with 19 bases in the middle. Germline V gene sequence: CDR1 SQVTM, CDR2 ANQGSEA. The CDR3 spans 14 residues. In DNA, the CDR3 is TGCAGCGCCCGGACAGGACTACCATCCAATGAGCAGTTCTTC. This codes for CSARTGLPSNEQFF.

Ten or more counts support this clonotype. The rearrangement joins TRBV28 to TRBJ2-1; D possibly uses TRBD1 or TRBD2 (5 bases each). This CDR3 is 15 amino acids long. Between the trimmed V and J ends, which lost 6 bases and 7 bases, there was a span of 19 bases. Germline CDR1 MDHEN, CDR2 SYDVKM. CDR3 nucleotide sequence: TGTGCCAGCAGCCGAGCGGCACAGGCCTGGAATGAGCAGTTCTTC. Amino acids: CASSRAAQAWNEQFF. The full variable domain, its missing parts supplied by reference TRBV28 and TRBJ2-1, is DVKVTQSSRYLVKRTGEKVFLECVQDMDHENMFWYRQDPGLGLRLIYFSYDVKMKEKGDIPEGYSVSREKKERFSLILESASTNQTSMYLCASSRAAQAWNEQFFGPGTRLTVL.

This clonotype showed up just a few times. This rearrangement joins TRBV12-3 or TRBV12-4 to TRBJ1-1; weak D call: TRBD1 (5 bases). Trimming shortened V by 6 bases and J by 4 bases, and 12 bases separated the two germline ends. This CDR3 has 13 amino acids. CDR3 sequence reads: CASRLRESTEAFF. In DNA, the CDR3 is TGTGCCAGCAGGCTCAGGGAGTCCACTGAAGCTTTCTTT.

V and J are TRBV27 and TRBJ1-2; no firm D call. The CDR3 has 13 amino acids. The V gene's germline CDR1 is MNHEY and CDR2 SMNVEV (reference sequence). Trimming took off 6 bases at V and 3 bases at J, with 11 bases between the two ends. The CDR3 DNA is TGTGCCAGCAGGGAACCCGCGGACTATGGCTACACCTTC. This sequence encodes CASREPADYGYTF.

V and J are TRBV7-2 and TRBJ1-5; tentative D call: TRBD1 (6 bases). Looked up from germline, CDR1 is SGHTA and CDR2 is FQGNSA. Trimming cost V 4 bases and J 7 bases, with 14 bases left between them. The CDR3 length is 14 residues. The CDR3 here is CASSSRGGGQPQHF. The CDR3 DNA follows: TGTGCCAGCAGCTCCCGGGGGGGCGGCCAGCCCCAGCATTTT.

The chain carries TRBV28 and TRBJ2-7; D is tentatively TRBD1 or TRBD2 (5 bases each). The V gene's germline CDR1 is MDHEN and CDR2 SYDVKM. The CDR3 is made up of 14 amino acids. V was pared by 6 bases and J by 6 bases, with 18 bases between. This chain's CDR3 is CASRPPGPGVEQYF. The CDR3 nucleotides read TGTGCCAGCAGACCCCCGGGACCGGGCGTCGAGCAGTACTTC.

The V and J genes are TRBV7-2 and TRBJ2-2; 7 bases are a match to TRBD2. Germline lookup yields CDR1 SGHTA and CDR2 FQGNSA. The junction had 9 bases not matched to a gene; V was cut back by 5 bases and J by 0 bases. The CDR3 sequence is 17 residues long. CDR3 nucleotides: TGTGCCAGCAGCCAAAGGCCAAGCGGGGCGAACACCGGGGAGCTGTTTTTT. It translates to CASSQRPSGANTGELFF.